In this sample, the clone carrying this TCR beta chain turned up a few times. As yet, its antigen is unknown. The sample providers were healthy Caucasian people from Russia, aged roughly 6 to 95. The sample is drawn from a study of blood T cells in healthy people across ages. Study observations and caveats: PBMCs went unsorted, and a conclusive naive versus antigen-experienced comparison was therefore prevented.

Next came a second PCR, run for about 7 to 12 cycles, which used a sample-barcoded 5' primer along with a J-beta primer mix. MiXCR, applied by TCRdb to the 5' RACE reads, yields one record per CDR3 protein. Of fewer than 700,000 distinct CDR3 sequences listed, about 43% are singletons. The specimen was blood. The TCR sequence derives from a man older than 75 in good health.

The CDR3 spells CASSYGGQVRDTQYF. The DNA of the CDR3 is TGTGCCAGCAGTTACGGGGGGCAGGTGAGAGATACGCAGTATTTT. The rearrangement links TRBV6-2 or TRBV6-3 to TRBJ2-3; the D call may be TRBD1 or TRBD2 (6 bases each). The CDR3 totals 15 residues. V was pared by 2 bases and J by 5 bases, with 14 bases between. The V gene's germline CDR1 is MNHEY and CDR2 SVGEGT.